The rows below give T cell receptor beta chains drawn from one sample of a study of cytomegalovirus exposure and HLA in healthy donors. Using immunoSEQ multiplex PCR, the repertoire was profiled, and TCRdb retains in-frame clones only, with some absent. The profile shows 90,000 to 120,000 clones, 75% of them singletons. Sequencing used PBMCs. These receptors were obtained from a woman aged 18-35 years in good health and CMV-seropositive. Both conserved end residues are part of each CDR3. Each record gives: CDR3 length, V gene, J gene, D gene, clone size, CDR3 DNA, CDR3 protein. A D gene is named only where the DNA matches it firmly. Expanded clones are given a class, and other clones once, few, many or no size at all.

len: 18; v_gene: TRBV7-8; j_gene: TRBJ2-1; d_gene: TRBD2; abundance: -; CDR3nt: TGTGCCAGCAGCCCAAGGAGTAGGACTAGCGGGATCTACAATGAGCAGTTCTTC; CDR3aa: CASSPRSRTSGIYNEQFF
len: 12; v_gene: TRBV30; j_gene: TRBJ1-1; d_gene: -; abundance: few; CDR3nt: TGTGCCTGGATTTTAGTTTCCCGTGAAGCTTTCTTT; CDR3aa: CAWILVSREAFF
len: 14; v_gene: TRBV6-6; j_gene: TRBJ1-2; d_gene: TRBD1; abundance: -; CDR3nt: TGTGCCAGCTCCGCCGGACAGGGGGGAGGTGGCTACACCTTC; CDR3aa: CASSAGQGGGGYTF
len: 19; v_gene: TRBV5-1; j_gene: TRBJ2-2; d_gene: TRBD2; abundance: -; CDR3nt: TGCGCCAGCAGCTTTTTCCTAGCGGGAGGGCCGCCTAAGGCCGGGGAGCTGTTTTTT; CDR3aa: CASSFFLAGGPPKAGELFF
len: 16; v_gene: TRBV15; j_gene: TRBJ2-1; d_gene: TRBD2; abundance: -; CDR3nt: TGTGCCACCAGCAGAGGAATAGCGGGAGGGGAGAATGAGCAGTTCTTC; CDR3aa: CATSRGIAGGENEQFF
len: 14; v_gene: TRBV4-1; j_gene: TRBJ1-2; d_gene: -; abundance: -; CDR3nt: TGCGCCAGCAGCCATTCCCGGGACACCTATGGCTACACCTTC; CDR3aa: CASSHSRDTYGYTF
len: 15; v_gene: TRBV7-6; j_gene: TRBJ2-5; d_gene: -; abundance: -; CDR3nt: TGTGCCAGCAGCACAAGAGTGGGCTTGCAAGAGACCCAGTACTTC; CDR3aa: CASSTRVGLQETQYF
len: 13; v_gene: TRBV30; j_gene: TRBJ1-5; d_gene: TRBD1; abundance: few; CDR3nt: TGTGCCTGGTCGACAGGGTACAATCAGCCCCAGCATTTT; CDR3aa: CAWSTGYNQPQHF
len: 16; v_gene: TRBV27; j_gene: TRBJ2-1; d_gene: TRBD2; abundance: -; CDR3nt: TGTGCCAGCAGTTTAGGCCGCGGACTAGCCTACAATGAGCAGTTCTTC; CDR3aa: CASSLGRGLAYNEQFF
len: 14; v_gene: TRBV6-5; j_gene: TRBJ2-7; d_gene: -; abundance: few; CDR3nt: TGTGCCAGCAGTTTGTCCCGGGACACCTACGAGCAGTACTTC; CDR3aa: CASSLSRDTYEQYF
len: 15; v_gene: TRBV27; j_gene: TRBJ2-1; d_gene: TRBD2; abundance: -; CDR3nt: TGTGCCAGCAGTGAAGGGACTAGCCCCCTAGGGGAGCAGTTCTTC; CDR3aa: CASSEGTSPLGEQFF
len: 16; v_gene: TRBV2; j_gene: TRBJ2-3; d_gene: -; abundance: -; CDR3nt: TGTGCCAGCAGTGACCGGTGGTCCCAGGGGACAGATACGCAGTATTTT; CDR3aa: CASSDRWSQGTDTQYF
len: 13; v_gene: TRBV30; j_gene: TRBJ1-1; d_gene: -; abundance: -; CDR3nt: TGTGCCTGGTCAGGGGTGCTGAACACTGAAGCTTTCTTT; CDR3aa: CAWSGVLNTEAFF
len: 15; v_gene: TRBV10-3; j_gene: TRBJ2-1; d_gene: TRBD2; abundance: -; CDR3nt: TGTGCCATCAGTGAGACTAGCGGGAGTAGAGATGAGCAGTTCTTC; CDR3aa: CAISETSGSRDEQFF
len: 16; v_gene: TRBV28; j_gene: TRBJ1-5; d_gene: -; abundance: -; CDR3nt: TGTGCCAGCACCACCTACAGGGTAACGTCAAATCAGCCCCAGCATTTT; CDR3aa: CASTTYRVTSNQPQHF
len: 18; v_gene: TRBV19; j_gene: TRBJ1-5; d_gene: -; abundance: -; CDR3nt: TGTGCCAGTAGTATTTCTTCAACCTGGGCACTTCTCAATCAGCCCCAGCATTTT; CDR3aa: CASSISSTWALLNQPQHF
len: 16; v_gene: TRBV9; j_gene: TRBJ2-1; d_gene: -; abundance: -; CDR3nt: TGTGCCAGCAGCGTAGGTGCGGGTAGAGCTTACAATGAGCAGTTCTTC; CDR3aa: CASSVGAGRAYNEQFF
len: 13; v_gene: TRBV27; j_gene: TRBJ2-5; d_gene: -; abundance: -; CDR3nt: TGTGCCAGCACCTTTTCTGGGGAGCTCCCCTTGTACTTC; CDR3aa: CASTFSGELPLYF
len: 17; v_gene: TRBV7-7; j_gene: TRBJ1-5; d_gene: -; abundance: -; CDR3nt: TGTGCCAGCAGCTTACTGGGGGGGAGTCGCGTGAGACAGCCCCAGCATTTT; CDR3aa: CASSLLGGSRVRQPQHF
len: 14; v_gene: TRBV27; j_gene: TRBJ1-5; d_gene: TRBD1; abundance: -; CDR3nt: TGTGCCAGCAGTGTAGGGACAGTCAATCAGCCCCAGCATTTT; CDR3aa: CASSVGTVNQPQHF
len: 17; v_gene: TRBV7-9; j_gene: TRBJ1-1; d_gene: TRBD1; abundance: -; CDR3nt: TGTGCCAGCAGCCGCACCGACAAGGGGGCGAGGGACACTGAAGCTTTCTTT; CDR3aa: CASSRTDKGARDTEAFF
len: 13; v_gene: TRBV6-1; j_gene: TRBJ1-1; d_gene: -; abundance: -; CDR3nt: TGTGCCAGCAGCGGACACCCGAACACTGAAGCTTTCTTT; CDR3aa: CASSGHPNTEAFF
len: 11; v_gene: TRBV20-1; j_gene: TRBJ2-2; d_gene: -; abundance: few; CDR3nt: TGCAGTGCTTGGGCGCCCGGGGAGCTGTTTTTT; CDR3aa: CSAWAPGELFF
len: 15; v_gene: TRBV5-1; j_gene: TRBJ1-2; d_gene: TRBD1; abundance: -; CDR3nt: TGCGCCAGCAGCTTAGGACAGGGGGCCTTCTATGGCTACACCTTC; CDR3aa: CASSLGQGAFYGYTF
len: 16; v_gene: TRBV7-9; j_gene: TRBJ2-7; d_gene: TRBD2; abundance: -; CDR3nt: TGTGCCAGCAGCTTAGCCGGGACTAGGAATTCCTACGAGCAGTACTTC; CDR3aa: CASSLAGTRNSYEQYF
len: 15; v_gene: TRBV4-3; j_gene: TRBJ2-7; d_gene: -; abundance: many; CDR3nt: TGCGCCAGCAGCCCAGCTTCGACAGCCTCCTACGAGCAGTACTTC; CDR3aa: CASSPASTASYEQYF
len: 16; v_gene: TRBV15; j_gene: TRBJ1-2; d_gene: -; abundance: -; CDR3nt: TGTGCCACCAGCAGAGATGGGGAGCCTTTTAACTATGGCTACACCTTC; CDR3aa: CATSRDGEPFNYGYTF
len: 16; v_gene: TRBV18; j_gene: TRBJ2-5; d_gene: -; abundance: once; CDR3nt: TGTGCCAGCTCCCCCGTTGTTCCAGTAAAACAAGAGACCCAGTACTTC; CDR3aa: CASSPVVPVKQETQYF
len: 13; v_gene: TRBV30; j_gene: TRBJ2-1; d_gene: TRBD2; abundance: -; CDR3nt: TGTGCCTTGGGACTAGCACCCTACAATGAGCAGTTCTTC; CDR3aa: CALGLAPYNEQFF
len: 14; v_gene: TRBV4-1; j_gene: TRBJ1-1; d_gene: -; abundance: -; CDR3nt: TGCGCCAGCAGCCCCCCCGGGAGGGACATTGAAGCTTTCTTT; CDR3aa: CASSPPGRDIEAFF
len: 17; v_gene: TRBV7-6; j_gene: TRBJ1-3; d_gene: -; abundance: -; CDR3nt: TGTGCCAGCAGCTTAAGCGGGGGGATCGACTCTGGAAACACCATATATTTT; CDR3aa: CASSLSGGIDSGNTIYF
len: 13; v_gene: TRBV29-1; j_gene: TRBJ2-7; d_gene: -; abundance: -; CDR3nt: TGCAGCGTTCGGCAGGGCGGTTCCTACGAGCAGTACTTC; CDR3aa: CSVRQGGSYEQYF
len: 8; v_gene: TRBV15; j_gene: TRBJ2-1; d_gene: TRBD1; abundance: -; CDR3nt: TGTGCACAGGGGCCGCAGTTCTTC; CDR3aa: CAQGPQFF
len: 14; v_gene: TRBV5-6; j_gene: TRBJ2-7; d_gene: TRBD2; abundance: -; CDR3nt: TGTGCCAGCAGCTTGGGACTAGCGGGAGAGGTGCAGTACTTC; CDR3aa: CASSLGLAGEVQYF
len: 15; v_gene: TRBV6-6; j_gene: TRBJ1-4; d_gene: TRBD1; abundance: -; CDR3nt: TGTGCCAGCAGGCCCACGGGACAGGGGAATGAAAAACTGTTTTTT; CDR3aa: CASRPTGQGNEKLFF
len: 15; v_gene: TRBV30; j_gene: TRBJ2-7; d_gene: TRBD1; abundance: -; CDR3nt: TGTGCCTGGAGTCCGGGACAGGGGGCCATTTACGAGCAGTACTTC; CDR3aa: CAWSPGQGAIYEQYF
len: 16; v_gene: TRBV6-1; j_gene: TRBJ2-3; d_gene: -; abundance: once; CDR3nt: TGTGCCAGCAGTGCCACAGTGGGTCCCTCCTCAGATACGCAGTATTTT; CDR3aa: CASSATVGPSSDTQYF
len: 12; v_gene: TRBV6-5; j_gene: TRBJ2-1; d_gene: -; abundance: -; CDR3nt: TGTGCCAGCAGTAAAGGGGTTTTTGAGCAGTTCTTC; CDR3aa: CASSKGVFEQFF
len: 13; v_gene: TRBV5-4; j_gene: TRBJ1-1; d_gene: -; abundance: few; CDR3nt: TGTGCCAGCAGCTTGGGCGAGATCACTGAAGCTTTCTTT; CDR3aa: CASSLGEITEAFF
len: 15; v_gene: TRBV28; j_gene: TRBJ2-1; d_gene: TRBD1; abundance: -; CDR3nt: TGTGCCAGCAGTCTGTCGCAGGGGGCCTACAATGAGCAGTTCTTC; CDR3aa: CASSLSQGAYNEQFF
len: 17; v_gene: TRBV7-8; j_gene: TRBJ2-7; d_gene: TRBD2; abundance: -; CDR3nt: TGTGCCAGCAGCTTTTATGTTCCGGCGGGAGTTTTCTACGAGCAGTACTTC; CDR3aa: CASSFYVPAGVFYEQYF
len: 11; v_gene: TRBV7-9; j_gene: TRBJ1-2; d_gene: -; abundance: -; CDR3nt: TGTGCCAGCAGCCTCGGGGGGCCATACACCTTC; CDR3aa: CASSLGGPYTF
len: 16; v_gene: TRBV4-3; j_gene: TRBJ2-1; d_gene: TRBD1; abundance: few; CDR3nt: TGCGCCAGCAGCCAGAGTACGGGACAGGGGGGGAATGAGCAGTTCTTC; CDR3aa: CASSQSTGQGGNEQFF
len: 13; v_gene: TRBV5-1; j_gene: TRBJ1-1; d_gene: -; abundance: -; CDR3nt: TGCGCCAGCAGCATTATCTCGGGAACTGAAGCTTTCTTT; CDR3aa: CASSIISGTEAFF
len: 13; v_gene: TRBV15; j_gene: TRBJ1-1; d_gene: -; abundance: once; CDR3nt: TGTGCCACCAGCAGAGACCGGGACTTTGAAGCTTTCTTT; CDR3aa: CATSRDRDFEAFF
len: 11; v_gene: TRBV14; j_gene: TRBJ2-5; d_gene: -; abundance: once; CDR3nt: TGTGCCAGCAGCCCGGGGGAGACCCAGTACTTC; CDR3aa: CASSPGETQYF
len: 15; v_gene: TRBV10-3; j_gene: TRBJ2-3; d_gene: -; abundance: -; CDR3nt: TGTGCCATCAGTGATCGGCGGGTCCCCACAGATACGCAGTATTTT; CDR3aa: CAISDRRVPTDTQYF
len: 15; v_gene: TRBV14; j_gene: TRBJ2-5; d_gene: TRBD2; abundance: -; CDR3nt: TGTGCCAGCAGCCAAGCCCGCGGGAGGCGAGAGACCCAGTACTTC; CDR3aa: CASSQARGRRETQYF
len: 14; v_gene: TRBV10-3; j_gene: TRBJ1-1; d_gene: TRBD1; abundance: -; CDR3nt: TGTGCCATCAGTGGGGGACAGGGCGAACTTGAAGCTTTCTTT; CDR3aa: CAISGGQGELEAFF
len: 15; v_gene: TRBV6-1; j_gene: TRBJ1-5; d_gene: -; abundance: -; CDR3nt: TGTGTATTTTCCCCAGGGTCGAGAGGCAATCAGCCCCAGCATTTT; CDR3aa: CVFSPGSRGNQPQHF
len: 14; v_gene: TRBV14; j_gene: TRBJ2-1; d_gene: TRBD2; abundance: -; CDR3nt: TGTGCCAGCAGCCAACTAGCGGGAGGTTTTGAGCAGTTCTTC; CDR3aa: CASSQLAGGFEQFF